This record concerns one T cell receptor beta chain sequence. The target antigen is unknown. This entry comes from a study of read filtering for tumor transcriptome and immune sequencing. Findings of the study overall: The sorted CD138-negative fraction was a mixed bone marrow immune population, not purified T cells.

Molecular barcoded adaptors covering alpha/delta and beta/gamma chains were used on about 0.4 ug RNA. TCRdb redid the calling of the reads with MiXCR, one entry per CDR3 protein. Here the sample spans some 120,000 distinct CDR3 sequences, over 10% being singletons. This TCR came from a donor over 35 with multiple myeloma. Sequencing was carried out using a population of CD138-negative cells sorted from bone marrow.

The CDR3 sequence is CASRLNRNEQFF. The DNA for the CDR3 is TGTGCCAGCAGACTAAACAGAAATGAGCAGTTCTTC. V gene TRBV6-5 combines with J gene TRBJ2-1; D uncertain. The CDR3 loop spans 12 amino acids. V was shortened by 6 bases and J by 7 bases, with 10 bases between the two germline ends. Germline V gene data show CDR1 as MNHEY and CDR2 as SVGAGI.